This TCR beta chain was recorded in a study of blood T cells in healthy people across ages. Total RNA, at least 5 micrograms per sample, was extracted from PBMCs. Study results and limitations: One million T cells yielded diversity estimates that were considered underestimates.

This clonotype has a count of ten or more. The antigen is not known. The CDR3 loop spans 15 amino acids. V lost 6 bases and J lost 3; bases outside the gene matches: 9. Germline V lookup: CDR1 MNHEY, CDR2 SVGAGI. PCR was performed a second time for 7 to 11 cycles using a sample-barcoded 5' primer and a J-beta primer mix. Unique molecular identifiers of 12 random nucleotides labeled each cDNA. Each CDR3 protein gets one entry after TCRdb re-called the 5' RACE reads with MiXCR. The sample has 600,000 or so distinct CDR3 sequences; about 30% are singletons. The receptor was isolated from a woman older than 75 in good health. The sample consisted of blood. The chain employs TRBV6-5 and TRBJ2-7, with 9 positions matching TRBD1. The CDR3 DNA is TGTGCCAGCAGGAAGAGACAGGGGGAGATCTACGAGCAGTACTTC. Translated: CASRKRQGEIYEQYF.